Sequencing of this T cell receptor (beta chain) was carried out in a study of CD8 T cells in Susac syndrome. In blood CD8+ and CD4+ T cells, TCR beta underwent sequencing. CDR3 length equals 16 residues. After removal of 7 bases from V and 5 bases from J, the junction contained 11 bases not matched to a gene. CDR1 is MNHEY, CDR2 SVGEGT, per germline. This clonotype was detected only once. With random hexamers, reverse transcription was performed on about 0.5 to 1 ug of RNA. TCRdb reprocessed the immunoSEQ multiplex PCR reads with MiXCR, giving one entry per CDR3 protein. Of 80,000 or so distinct CDR3 sequences in the sample, around 94% were seen once.

The TCR comes from a human donor with Susac syndrome. Sequencing was done on a sample of CD8+ T cells from PBMCs. The chain couples TRBV6-2 or TRBV6-3 to TRBJ2-5, with TRBD2 matching 12 bases. CDR3 sequence (DNA): TGTGCCAGCAACCGACGACTAGCGGGGGCGCAGGAGACCCAGTACTTC. Amino acids: CASNRRLAGAQETQYF.